The sequence of this TCR beta chain was determined in a study of tumor and adjacent non-tumor tissue in lung cancer listed by TCRdb under 2018. Context from the whole study: Patients with adenocarcinoma (about 12), squamous cell carcinoma (2) and small cell lung cancer (1) were included in the cohort. The approximately 15 patients were aged about 31 to 80 years, included about ten men and 5 women, and had TNM stage I to III disease. Sequencing produced about 130 million productive TCRbeta reads in total, an average of about 4.17 million reads per sample. Bulk TCRbeta repertoires were compared between lung tumor tissue and matched distant non-tumor lung tissue obtained from over 13 lung cancer patients. For each patient, one tumor sample and one normal lung sample were taken, giving thirty paired specimens that underwent TCRbeta CDR3 sequencing. What the research found in general, with its limitations: The top 100 clones accounted for a significantly larger cumulative portion of the repertoire in normal lung than in tumor tissue. Because peripheral blood was not sequenced, blood TCRbeta repertoires in the lung cancer patients of the study were not examined. Tumor tissue showed significantly greater TCR diversity (inverse Simpson) than normal lung tissue (approximately 400 vs 170, P = 0.0075, Mann-Whitney U test). Only 15 or so patients were included in the cohort, and the need for larger samples and more detailed clinical data was noted by the authors. TCR diversity was significantly higher in younger patients, and greater tumor TCR diversity was associated with shorter overall survival and shorter disease-free survival. Neither the sequencing platform nor unique molecular identifiers are mentioned in the methods.

RNA was isolated from bulk unsorted tissue, and RNA quality was assessed with a NanoDrop ND-1000 and an Agilent 2100. All donors had newly diagnosed lung cancer, had not received prior chemotherapy, and were admitted for thoracic surgery in China between August and November 2014. The study excluded patients who had received radiotherapy or chemotherapy before or who had another cancer at the same time. Surgical tissue pieces of roughly 1-2 cm3 were preserved in RNAlater solution and stored at -80 °C until use. The method behind the library was multiplex PCR. This sample was sequenced with an Illumina HiSeq 2500. TCRbeta libraries were constructed through three rounds of nested PCR with primers (Table S4) according to protocols modified from ARM-PCR. PCR products of 200-500 bp were gel-excised and purified with the QIAquick gel extraction kit before sequencing. The authors' pipeline ran thus. Trimmomatic was used to clean the reads, FLASH was used to merge the reads into complete CDR3 sequences, and MiTCR was used to assign the reads to V(D)J germline segments. Clonal diversity was computed as the inverse Simpson's index with VDJtools. Productive reads were defined as in-frame sequences without a premature stop codon. In-frame beta chains were kept once TCRdb had trimmed the public reads at Q25 with fastp and called clones with MiXCR. Here each entry gathers all rows of one CDR3 protein and keeps the most common genes and DNA. The V and J calls, along with clone size, are taken from TCRdb and not from the paper's own processing. The sample includes approximately 150,000 distinct CDR3 sequences, with approximately 72% observed a single time. About 20% of the sample is in the top ten clones.

Regarding this clonotype: No antigen is known for it. A single base separates this from a much larger clone, so it may be a read error. No conserved phenylalanine or tryptophan ends this CDR3, so it is likely a read error.

CDR1 and CDR2 were assigned from the germline V gene as LGHNA and YNFKEQ. Inclusive of both ends, the CDR3 amounts to 16 amino acids. Only the CDR3 DNA is retained, 48 bases long and in frame from the first base. Trimming at the junction amounts to 4 bases on V and 4 bases on J, and the germline ends lie 19 bases apart. Sequenced: lung tumor tissue. This receptor chain uses TRBV4-2 and TRBJ1-1; the D gene is perhaps TRBD1, from 6 matching bases. The sequence was collected from a man between 60 and 75 years old with small cell lung cancer. In nucleotides, the sequence is TGTGCCAGCAGCCCTTTGCGGTCAGGGGATGGCACTGAAGCTTTCTCT. Translated, this is CASSPLRSGDGTEAFS.